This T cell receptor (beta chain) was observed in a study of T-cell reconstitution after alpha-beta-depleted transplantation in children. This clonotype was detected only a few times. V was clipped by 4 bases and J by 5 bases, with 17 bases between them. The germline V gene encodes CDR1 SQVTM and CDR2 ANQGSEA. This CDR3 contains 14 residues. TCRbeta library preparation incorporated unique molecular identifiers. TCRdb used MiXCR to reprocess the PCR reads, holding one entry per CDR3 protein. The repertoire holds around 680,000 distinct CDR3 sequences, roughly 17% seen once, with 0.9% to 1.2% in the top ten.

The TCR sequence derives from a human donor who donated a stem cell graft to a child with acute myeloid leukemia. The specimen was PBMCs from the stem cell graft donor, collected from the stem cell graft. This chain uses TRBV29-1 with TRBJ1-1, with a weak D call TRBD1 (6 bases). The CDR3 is CSVGQGSPGTEAFF. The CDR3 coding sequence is TGCAGCGTTGGGCAGGGGTCGCCCGGAACTGAAGCTTTCTTT.